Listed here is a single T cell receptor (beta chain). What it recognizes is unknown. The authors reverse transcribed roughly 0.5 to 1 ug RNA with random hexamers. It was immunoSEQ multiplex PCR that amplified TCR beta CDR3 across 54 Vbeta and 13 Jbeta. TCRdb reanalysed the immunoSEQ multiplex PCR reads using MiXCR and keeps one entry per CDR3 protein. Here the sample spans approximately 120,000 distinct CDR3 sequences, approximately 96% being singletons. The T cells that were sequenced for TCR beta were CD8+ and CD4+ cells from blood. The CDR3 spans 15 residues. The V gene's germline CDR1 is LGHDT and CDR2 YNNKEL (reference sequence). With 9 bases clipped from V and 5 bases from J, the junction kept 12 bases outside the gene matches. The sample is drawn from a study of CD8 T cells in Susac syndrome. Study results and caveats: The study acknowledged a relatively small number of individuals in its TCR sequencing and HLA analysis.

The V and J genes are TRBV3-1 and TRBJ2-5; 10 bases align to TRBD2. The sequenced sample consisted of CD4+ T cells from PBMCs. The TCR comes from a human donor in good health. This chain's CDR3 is CASTSERGGRETQYF. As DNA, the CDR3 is TGTGCCAGTACATCCGAGCGGGGGGGCCGGGAGACCCAGTACTTC.